This record concerns one TCR beta chain sequence. The table came from immunoSEQ multiplex PCR; TCRdb's copy has only in-frame clones and leaves some out. The profile shows around 50,000 clones, about 87% of them singletons. This sample stems from a study of OX40 agonist ivuxolimab in advanced cancers. This TCR was recovered from an adult with an advanced solid tumor such as melanoma, head and neck, liver or kidney cancer. This specimen consisted of CD4+ or CD8+ T cells sorted from blood, obtained in a trial of the OX40 agonist ivuxolimab.

CDR3 DNA: TGTGCCAGCAGTGAACGGTCTCTAGCCAAAAACATTCAGTACTTC. It is translated as CASSERSLAKNIQYF. The genes are TRBV2 and TRBJ2-4; D is undetermined. V gave up 2 bases and J gave up 0 bases, with 8 bases separating them. Germline V lookup: CDR1 SNHLY, CDR2 FYNNEI. The CDR3 is 15 amino acids.